Detailed here is one T cell receptor beta chain. TCRdb keeps only in-frame clones here, not all; method: immunoSEQ multiplex PCR. The repertoire holds about 93,000 clones, with just under 90% as singletons. The data originate from a study of T cell responses to AZD1222 COVID-19 vaccine. V dropped 7 bases and J dropped 4; count of bases not matched to a gene: 16. Germline CDR1 SQVTM, CDR2 ANQGSEA. The CDR3 is made up of 16 amino acids. This specimen consisted of peripheral blood, obtained on day 0 of MenACWY control vaccination. The clonotype comes from an adult in good health. This chain uses TRBV29-1 with TRBJ1-2; 9 bases align to TRBD1. The CDR3 region is CSAQDRGAASSYGYTF. In nucleotides, the CDR3 is TGCAGCGCCCAGGACAGGGGCGCCGCGTCAAGCTATGGCTACACCTTC.